These 27 T cell receptor beta chains were sequenced from one sample in a study of cytomegalovirus exposure and HLA in healthy donors. With 60 Vbeta and 13 Jbeta primers, the PCR was carried out. Here immunoSEQ multiplex PCR was the method, and the copy in TCRdb shows in-frame clones only, minus some. The sample lists roughly 130,000 clones, 70% to 85% occurring once. Source material: PBMCs. The receptors were gathered from a middle-aged man in good health and CMV-seronegative.

The chain is built from TRBV6-5 and TRBJ1-1; maybe TRBD1 (5 bases). The CDR3 length is 14 residues. Germline V gene data show CDR1 as MNHEY and CDR2 as SVGAGI. V was trimmed by 2 bases and J by 3 bases, leaving 10 bases between them. CDR3 sequence (DNA): TGTGCCAGCAGTTACGGGGCGGGGTACACTGAAGCTTTCTTT. Translating gives CASSYGAGYTEAFF.

The chain uses TRBV6-1 and TRBJ2-1; weak D call: TRBD1 (5 bases). Germline lookup yields CDR1 MNHNS and CDR2 SASEGT. V dropped 7 bases and J dropped 2 bases, with 15 bases sitting between them. There are 15 residues in the CDR3. The CDR3 protein is CASTSSQEPYNEQFF. The CDR3 DNA sequence: TGTGCCAGCACATCTTCACAGGAACCCTACAATGAGCAGTTCTTC.

A word on this clone: One end of the junction varies from germline; a read error may be responsible. This chain uses TRBV5-1 with TRBJ1-2; 10 bases are a match to TRBD1. Per the germline V gene, CDR1 is SGHRS and CDR2 is YFSETQ. The CDR3 totals 15 residues. As DNA, the CDR3 is TGCGCCAGCAGCATACAAGGGACAGGGGACTATAGCTACACCTTC. Protein sequence: CASSIQGTGDYSYTF.

The V call is TRBV7-3, the J call TRBJ2-2; 11 bases fit TRBD1. The trim removed 5 bases at V and 6 bases at J, leaving 8 bases unmatched. The CDR3 consists of 16 residues. Looked up from germline, CDR1 is SGHTA and CDR2 is FQGTGA. CDR3 in amino acids: CASSLTGTGGSGELFF. The CDR3, as DNA: TGTGCCAGCAGCCTTACCGGGACAGGGGGTTCCGGGGAGCTGTTTTTT.

The rearrangement joins TRBV10-3 to TRBJ2-7; 15 bases line up with TRBD2. Unmatched junction bases numbered 1, after V lost 6 bases and J lost 4 bases. Germline CDR1 reads ENHRY; CDR2 reads SYGVKD. This CDR3 has 14 residues. The CDR3 region has the DNA TGTGCCATCAGGGGGACTAGCGGGAGGTACGAGCAGTACTTC. It yields the protein CAIRGTSGRYEQYF.

This clone was counted a few times. This chain uses TRBV11-3 with TRBJ2-1; weak D call: TRBD2 (5 bases). Trimming removed 7 bases at V and 6 bases at J, with 13 bases between. CDR3 length: 13 residues. The germline V gene encodes CDR1 SGHNT and CDR2 YENEEA. The CDR3 is CASIYWGANEQFF. CDR3 nucleotide sequence: TGTGCCAGCATCTACTGGGGAGCCAATGAGCAGTTCTTC.

The V gene is TRBV10-3, the J gene TRBJ2-5, with 10 bases identical to TRBD1. The CDR3 length is 16 residues. Looked up from germline, CDR1 is ENHRY and CDR2 is SYGVKD. V dropped 0 bases and J dropped 4; count of bases not matched to a gene: 5. In DNA form, the CDR3 reads TGTGCCATCAGTGAGTCCGGGACAGGGGTGCGAGAGACCCAGTACTTC. It is translated as CAISESGTGVRETQYF.

The count of this clone is one. The chain has TRBV5-8 and TRBJ1-5; 7 bases align to TRBD1. This CDR3 is built from 14 residues. Germline loops: CDR1 SGHTS, CDR2 YDEGEE. Trimming at V came to 0 bases and at J to 6 bases, leaving 3 bases not matched to a gene. The chain's CDR3 is CASSLEGGGQPQHF. Here the CDR3 DNA reads TGTGCCAGCAGCTTGGAAGGGGGCGGTCAGCCCCAGCATTTT.

V gene TRBV10-3 combines with J gene TRBJ1-1, with TRBD1 matching over 7 bases. Trimming at V came to 0 bases and at J to 1 base, leaving 2 bases not matched to a gene. CDR3 size: 15 residues. Germline CDR1 ENHRY, CDR2 SYGVKD. The CDR3 spells CAISESRTGNTEAFF. CDR3 nucleotides: TGTGCCATCAGTGAGTCGAGGACAGGGAACACTGAAGCTTTCTTT.

This chain joins TRBV5-4 and TRBJ2-2; TRBD2 agrees at 8 bases. The CDR3 sequence is 18 residues long. Trimming at V came to 0 bases and at J to 0 bases, leaving 7 bases not matched to a gene. The germline gives CDR1 SGHNT, CDR2 YYREEE (reference sequence). CDR3 protein: CASSLVDGRAANTGELFF. The CDR3 DNA reads TGTGCCAGCAGCTTGGTAGACGGGAGGGCCGCGAACACCGGGGAGCTGTTTTTT. Filled out from reference TRBV5-4 and TRBJ2-2, the complete variable domain reads ETGVTQSPTHLIKTRGQQVTLRCSSQSGHNTVSWYQQALGQGPQFIFQYYREEENGRGNFPPRFSGLQFPNYSSELNVNALELDDSALYLCASSLVDGRAANTGELFFGEGSRLTVL.

The CDR3 nucleotides read TGTGCCAGCAGTTACTCCGGGAGCCCTAGCACAGATACGCAGTATTTT. Encoded protein: CASSYSGSPSTDTQYF. The rearrangement uses TRBV6-5 and TRBJ2-3; TRBD2 is a possible D gene (6 bases). Germline V gene lookup returns CDR1 MNHEY and CDR2 SVGAGI. The CDR3 is 16 amino acids. Trimming shortened V by 0 bases and J by 0 bases, and 10 bases separated the two germline ends.

The rearrangement links TRBV7-2 to TRBJ2-1; 14 bases are shared with TRBD2. This CDR3 has 19 amino acids. V gave up 1 base and J gave up 0 bases; unmatched junction bases: 5. Germline V lookup: CDR1 SGHTA, CDR2 FQGNSA. Here the CDR3 reads CASSLGWTSGRSSYNEQFF. CDR3 nucleotides: TGTGCCAGCAGCTTAGGATGGACTAGCGGGAGGTCCTCCTACAATGAGCAGTTCTTC.

The chain is built from TRBV7-2 and TRBJ1-6; D unclear. The germline V gene has CDR1 SGHTA and CDR2 FQGNSA. Deletions cut 6 bases from V and 0 bases from J, with 9 bases between. The CDR3 length is 15 residues. The CDR3 DNA is TGTGCCAGCAGGTTGGCCATCTCCTATAATTCACCCCTCCACTTT. Its protein product is CASRLAISYNSPLHF.

V usage is TRBV5-1 and J usage is TRBJ2-6, with TRBD1 matching 7 bases. Germline trimming cut 2 bases from V and 0 bases from J; bases unmatched to any gene: 2. Germline-derived CDR1 and CDR2 are SGHRS and YFSETQ. The CDR3 is 16 residues long. CDR3 in amino acids: CASSFTGDSGANVLTF. DNA for the CDR3: TGCGCCAGCAGCTTTACAGGGGACTCTGGGGCCAACGTCCTGACTTTC.

The chain employs TRBV28 and TRBJ1-4, with 7 bases matching TRBD1. In germline, CDR1 is MDHEN, CDR2 SYDVKM. The CDR3 sequence is 14 residues long. J gave up 8 bases and V 8 bases, and 11 bases lay outside the gene matches. CDR3: CASGWDRPLEKLFF. The CDR3 coding sequence is TGTGCCAGCGGATGGGACAGACCTCTGGAAAAACTGTTTTTT.

The chain carries TRBV5-1 and TRBJ2-3; 16 bases are a match to TRBD2. Germline V gene lookup returns CDR1 SGHRS and CDR2 YFSETQ. This CDR3 is 18 amino acids long. The ends lost 4 bases at V and 4 bases at J; junction bases unmatched: 9. The CDR3 region has the DNA TGCGCCAGCAGCCCCGCCGGGACTAGCGGGGGGGCGTCAGATACGCAGTATTTT. Its translation is CASSPAGTSGGASDTQYF. Full variable domain (remainder filled in from reference TRBV5-1 and TRBJ2-3): KAGVTQTPRYLIKTRGQQVTLSCSPISGHRSVSWYQQTPGQGLQFLFEYFSETQRNKGNFPGRFSGRQFSNSRSEMNVSTLELGDSALYLCASSPAGTSGGASDTQYFGPGTRLTVL.

The V gene is TRBV19, the J gene TRBJ1-5; TRBD1 aligns across 8 bases. The CDR3 totals 16 residues. Germline CDR1 LNHDA, CDR2 SQIVND (reference sequence). With 4 bases clipped from V and 0 bases from J, the junction kept 5 bases outside the gene matches. CDR3 nucleotides: TGTGCCAGTAGTACCCGGGACAGGTATAGCAATCAGCCCCAGCATTTT. Its translation: CASSTRDRYSNQPQHF.

The chain employs TRBV11-1 and TRBJ2-5, with TRBD2 as a possible D gene (5 bases). Near its end, the DNA agrees better with TRBJ2-7, so the J call may be wrong. Germline loops: CDR1 SGHAT, CDR2 FQDESV (reference sequence). The CDR3 sequence is 14 residues long. The DNA of the CDR3 is TGTGCCAGCAGCTTAGAGGTCGGGAAGTACGAGCAGTACTTC. It yields the protein CASSLEVGKYEQYF.

The chain links TRBV7-7 to TRBJ2-2; possibly TRBD2 for D (6 bases). Per germline, CDR1 SSHAT and CDR2 FNYEAQ (reference sequence). The CDR3 is 17 amino acids. V lost 2 bases and J lost 8, with 21 bases in between. Here the CDR3 reads CASSLYPPGVGIGELFF. CDR3 coding DNA: TGTGCCAGCAGCTTATACCCGCCGGGAGTGGGGATAGGGGAGCTGTTTTTT.

The V and J genes are TRBV7-2 and TRBJ1-4; TRBD1 might be the D (6 bases). Trimming left V 5 bases short and J 4 bases short, with 14 bases between. The CDR3 sequence is 15 residues long. From germline, CDR1 is SGHTA and CDR2 FQGNSA. CDR3 bases: TGTGCCAGCAGCCCTGTTGAGGGGGTTAATGAAAAACTGTTTTTT. Translating it yields CASSPVEGVNEKLFF.

To note about this clone: A junction boundary mismatches the germline segment, possibly from a read error. The rearrangement links TRBV7-9 to TRBJ1-4; D is ambiguous. Germline V lookup: CDR1 SEHNR, CDR2 FQNEAQ (reference sequence). The CDR3 loop spans 12 amino acids. This chain's CDR3 is CSSRTYAEKLFF. The CDR3 DNA is TGTTCCAGCAGGACTTACGCGGAAAAACTGTTTTTT. Using reference TRBV7-9 and TRBJ1-4 for the parts outside the CDR3, the full variable domain is DTGVSQNPRHKITKRGQNVTFRCDPISEHNRLYWYRQTLGQGPEFLTYFQNEAQLEKSRLLSDRFSAERPKGSFSTLEIQRTEQGDSAMYLCSSRTYAEKLFFGSGTQLSVL.

The chain carries TRBV14 and TRBJ2-3; D possibly corresponds to TRBD1 (7 bases). The CDR3 contains 17 residues. Between the trimmed V and J ends, which lost 2 bases and 2 bases, there was a span of 17 bases. Germline V gives CDR1 SGHDN, CDR2 FVKESK. The CDR3: CASSQQVGGQYTDTQYF. CDR3 in DNA: TGTGCCAGCAGCCAACAAGTGGGGGGACAGTACACAGATACGCAGTATTTT.

The genes are TRBV5-1 and TRBJ2-3, with D unclear. Trimming pared 0 bases from V and 2 bases from J, leaving 7 bases between. The CDR3 is made up of 14 amino acids. Germline values: CDR1 SGHRS, CDR2 YFSETQ. The chain's CDR3 is CASSLEANTDTQYF. In nucleotides, the CDR3 is TGCGCCAGCAGCTTGGAAGCCAACACAGATACGCAGTATTTT.

The chain employs TRBV4-1 and TRBJ1-1, with D possibly TRBD1 on 6 matching bases. CDR1 and CDR2 (germline): MGHRA, YSYEKL. The germline V and J ends were trimmed by 3 bases and 2 bases, with 13 bases remaining between them. This CDR3 contains 15 residues. The CDR3: CASSHRRTDNTEAFF. In DNA form, the CDR3 reads TGCGCCAGCAGCCACAGGAGGACAGACAACACTGAAGCTTTCTTT.

This clone was counted once. V is TRBV19 and J is TRBJ2-5, with 10 bases lining up with TRBD1. Germline V gene lookup returns CDR1 LNHDA and CDR2 SQIVND (reference sequence). The CDR3 runs 14 residues. J was trimmed by 5 bases and V by 6 bases; bases with no gene match: 6. In DNA form, the CDR3 reads TGTGCCAGTAGGGAGACAGGGGGCGCGGAGACCCAGTACTTC. Its protein product is CASRETGGAETQYF.

The rearrangement links TRBV29-1 to TRBJ2-7; 7 bases align to TRBD1. The CDR3 covers 13 residues. Germline CDR1 and CDR2: SQVTM and ANQGSEA. Trimming cost V 0 bases and J 5 bases; bases outside gene matches: 4. CDR3 protein: CSVEDPDRHEQYF. Here the CDR3 DNA reads TGCAGCGTTGAAGATCCGGACAGGCACGAGCAGTACTTC.

The chain couples TRBV28 to TRBJ1-1; possibly TRBD1 for D (6 bases). The ends were cut back, 6 bases at V and 1 base at J, with 21 bases in the middle. The V gene's germline CDR1 is MDHEN and CDR2 SYDVKM. CDR3 length: 17 amino acids. The CDR3: CASSLPDRTDPNTEAFF. The DNA for the CDR3 is TGTGCCAGCAGCCTACCTGATCGGACAGACCCGAACACTGAAGCTTTCTTT.